Listed below are T cell receptor beta chains from one sample, sequenced in a study of prognosis after radiotherapy for stage I lung cancer. TCRdb analysed the multiplex PCR reads with MiXCR anew, one entry per CDR3 protein. The sample yields approximately 30,000 distinct CDR3 sequences, around 32% seen once. The sequenced sample was PBMCs, obtained before or after stereotactic body radiation therapy (not recorded which). The receptors originated from a donor aged 50 or older with non-small cell lung cancer. CDR3s include the opening cysteine and the closing phenylalanine or tryptophan. Only part of the rows carry a size: once, few, many, or a class if the clone is expanded.

16 | NA | TRBV5-6 | CASSELGFSQWEKLFF
14 | many | TRBV6-1 | CASSLQGGPFEQYF
16 | many | TRBV2 | CASMGGAGLANEKLFF
15 | many | TRBV24-1 | CATNPGDSSYNEQFF
13 | many | TRBV27 | CASSDPWLSPLHF
13 | many | TRBV7-3 | CASSPAGGNTIYF
18 | many | TRBV9 | CASSVATPEGNRTYGYTF
16 | NA | TRBV11-2 | CASSPAGFVVADTQYF
15 | many | TRBV5-1 | CASSLDAATNEKLFF
16 | many | TRBV6-1 | CASSPQPRGTGNTIYF
14 | many | TRBV7-9 | CASSLMGVGQPQHF
15 | many | TRBV19 | CASSRTSGIFYEQYF
17 | many | TRBV19 | CASSDTSGQGNWDTQYF
13 | NA | TRBV10-1 | CASSGGVRAEAFF
14 | many | TRBV19 | CASSTRDGSYEQYF
14 | NA | TRBV5-6 | CASSLGDSTYEQYF
14 | medium-sized | TRBV12-3/TRBV12-4 | CASSFAQGLYGYTF
15 | medium-sized | TRBV28 | CASSLGGGSYNEQFF
16 | NA | TRBV28 | CASSSFLAWNTGELFF
13 | NA | TRBV27 | CASSFTPNYGYTF
14 | once | TRBV18 | CASSSVGPSYEQYF
14 | NA | TRBV2 | CASKLLFSNYGYTF
13 | many | TRBV9 | CASGGERHNEQFF
14 | NA | TRBV7-8 | CASSLGDTNQPQHF
15 | NA | TRBV5-6 | CASSSRTQGARGYTF
14 | many | TRBV20-1 | CSASQGRSTDTQYF
15 | medium-sized | TRBV5-1 | CASSPGLAAYNEQFF